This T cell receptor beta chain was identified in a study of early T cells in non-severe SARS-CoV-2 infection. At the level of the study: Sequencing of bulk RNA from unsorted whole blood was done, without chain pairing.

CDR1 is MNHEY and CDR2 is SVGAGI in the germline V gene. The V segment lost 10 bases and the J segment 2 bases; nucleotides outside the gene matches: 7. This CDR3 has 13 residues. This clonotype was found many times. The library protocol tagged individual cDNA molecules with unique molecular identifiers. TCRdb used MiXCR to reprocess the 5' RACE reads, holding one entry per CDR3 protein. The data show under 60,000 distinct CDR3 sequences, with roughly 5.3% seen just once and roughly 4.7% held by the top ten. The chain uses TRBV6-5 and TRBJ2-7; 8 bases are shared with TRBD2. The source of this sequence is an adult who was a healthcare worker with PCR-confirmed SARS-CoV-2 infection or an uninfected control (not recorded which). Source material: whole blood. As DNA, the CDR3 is TGTGCCATCGGCGGGGGGACTACCTACGAGCAGTACTTC. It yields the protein CAIGGGTTYEQYF.